This TCR beta chain is from a study of blood T cell repertoires in COVID-19 (TCRdb year 2020). At the level of the whole study: Samples from collaborators originated in the United States, Italy and Spain and spanned both the acute and convalescent phases of COVID-19. The material from the prospective study consisted of cDNA or gDNA derived from T cells, B-cell-depleted T cells, or PBMCs. The dataset comprised deeply sampled blood TCRbeta repertoires from subjects exposed to, actively infected with, or recovered from COVID-19. The repertoires were made available in a free public database intended to serve as a resource for research on the immune response to SARS-CoV-2. The samples were drawn from the first 160 participants of the ongoing ImmuneRACE study and from some 1,300 subjects provided by 6 global collaborators. A de-identified subject ID, COVID-19 status, age in years and sex were almost always included in the sample metadata. Where HLA class I and class II types were available, the types were taken from metadata supplied by the sample provider, not from assay-based typing.

TCRbeta CDR3 regions were amplified from genomic DNA using the immunoSEQ Assay, a bias-controlled multiplex PCR. The study's processing was this. The number of nucleated cells in each sample was estimated by amplification of reference gene primers within the assay. Sequence reads were collapsed and filtered to measure the absolute abundance of every unique TCRbeta CDR3 rearrangement. For each sample, productive Simpson clonality was calculated by taking the square root of Simpson's diversity index across productive rearrangements. TCRdb's version of the immuneACCESS table is confined to in-frame rearrangements and falls short of the full clone set. An unresolved V gene accounts for under half of the shortfall where checked; the remainder is of unknown origin. Clone size and V and J calls were adopted from that table, with D and trimming inferred from the DNA. Counted in this sample were roughly 25,000 clones; under 90% of them appeared once. In total, the top ten clones hold around 7% of the sample.

The trim is 3 bases for V and 8 bases for J, with a gap of 12 bases between the germline ends. For CDR1 and CDR2, the germline V gene (reference sequence) lists LGHDT and YNNKEL. Measured from the cysteine to the phenylalanine, the CDR3 is 13 residues long. Kept here is only the CDR3 DNA, which spans 39 bases and is read in frame from base 1. Whole blood was collected in K2EDTA tubes by collaborating institutions according to the institutions' own protocols. For TCRbeta analysis, collaborators shipped samples as frozen whole blood, isolated PBMCs, or DNA extracted from either of those sample types. Overall results and qualifications from the work: How much clinical and demographic metadata was included differed by source and by participant, and the metadata was provided uncurated.

In regard to this clone: Its antigen is not yet known. No much larger clone exists at a distance of one base, and base qualities are not known.

The sequence is built from TRBV3-1 (or the pseudogene TRBV3-2) and TRBJ2-3; tentative D gene TRBD2, with 7 bases matching. The sequenced material came from peripheral blood. The clonotype comes from a man aged 70 or older with acute or convalescent COVID-19. The sequence in DNA is TGTGCCAGCAGCCACGGGGGCGGGAGTACGCAGTATTTT. It encodes CASSHGGGSTQYF.